This TCR beta chain was documented in a study of T cell responses to AZD1222 COVID-19 vaccine. In regard to this clone: Its antigen is unknown.

The repertoire was sequenced with immunoSEQ multiplex PCR; TCRdb's copy has only in-frame clones and lacks some. Of roughly 120,000 clones in the sample, approximately 90% were seen once. General study results and limits: Repertoire collection took place solely once the T cell response had peaked.

Pooling was applied to second doses at about 4 or about 12 weeks. The germline V and J ends were trimmed by 5 bases and 0 bases, with 15 bases remaining between them. CDR1 is SGDLS and CDR2 is YYNGEE in the germline V gene. The CDR3 runs to 16 residues. This chain connects TRBV9 to TRBJ2-4; perhaps TRBD2 as D (6 bases). The sequences come from peripheral blood, collected 28 days after the second AZD1222 dose. The source of this sequence is an adult who received the AZD1222 COVID-19 vaccine. Written as DNA, the CDR3 is TGTGCCAGCAGTCCTCTGGGGGGAGTAGCCAAAAACATTCAGTACTTC. It is translated as CASSPLGGVAKNIQYF.